The rows below give T cell receptor beta chains drawn from one sample of a study of identical twins. One entry per CDR3 protein, called by TCRdb with MiXCR from the 5' RACE reads. This table has roughly 700,000 distinct CDR3 sequences, around 8.3% appearing once. Separately, the same data were catalogued under a study of yellow fever vaccine responses in identical twins.

The sequencing input was PBMCs. The receptors derive from a young woman in good health. The CDR3 runs from the conserved cysteine through the conserved F or W. D genes are given only for firm matches. Clone size, where shown, is once, few, many, or a class for clones that have expanded.

CDR3: CATSDVTQGKLFF
DNA: TGTGCCACCAGTGATGTTACCCAAGGAAAACTGTTTTTT
V: TRBV24-1
size: NA
D: NA
J: TRBJ1-4

CDR3: CASSAVRDRGTGANVLTF
DNA: TGTGCCAGCAGCGCTGTGCGGGACAGGGGGACCGGGGCCAACGTCCTGACTTTC
V: TRBV11-1
size: NA
D: TRBD1
J: TRBJ2-6

CDR3: CASRVRTSGGNEQFF
DNA: TGTGCCAGCAGGGTTAGGACTAGCGGGGGGAATGAGCAGTTCTTC
V: TRBV2
size: few
D: TRBD2
J: TRBJ2-1

CDR3: CASGPGRSGEQYF
DNA: TGTGCCAGCGGGCCGGGCCGATCGGGCGAGCAGTACTTC
V: TRBV12-3/TRBV12-4
size: few
D: NA
J: TRBJ2-7

CDR3: CASSSIAGVYNEQFF
DNA: TGTGCCAGCAGCTCTATAGCGGGGGTCTACAATGAGCAGTTCTTC
V: TRBV7-9
size: few
D: TRBD2
J: TRBJ2-1

CDR3: CASSSEVAGTDTQYF
DNA: TGTGCCAGCAGCTCCGAAGTTGCGGGGACAGATACGCAGTATTTT
V: TRBV2
size: few
D: NA
J: TRBJ2-3

CDR3: CASSEQGNVNTDTQYF
DNA: TGTGCCAGCAGTGAGCAGGGCAACGTCAACACAGATACGCAGTATTTT
V: TRBV28
size: few
D: NA
J: TRBJ2-3

CDR3: CASSAPRGLLSEQYF
DNA: TGTGCCAGCAGTGCCCCCAGGGGGCTCTTGAGCGAGCAGTACTTC
V: TRBV25-1
size: few
D: TRBD1
J: TRBJ2-7

CDR3: CASSQAGGARWSTQYF
DNA: TGTGCCAGCAGCCAAGCCGGAGGGGCAAGGTGGAGTACGCAGTATTTT
V: TRBV14
size: few
D: NA
J: TRBJ2-3

CDR3: CSVERDRMPITQYF
DNA: TGCAGCGTTGAGAGGGACAGAATGCCAATTACGCAGTATTTT
V: TRBV29-1
size: many
D: TRBD1
J: TRBJ2-3

CDR3: CASSLQGGRNTGELFF
DNA: TGTGCCAGCAGTTTACAGGGCGGGAGGAACACCGGGGAGCTGTTTTTT
V: TRBV28
size: NA
D: TRBD2
J: TRBJ2-2

CDR3: CASSNRAGPQHF
DNA: TGTGCCAGCAGTAACAGGGCTGGGCCCCAGCATTTT
V: TRBV27
size: NA
D: NA
J: TRBJ1-5

CDR3: CASSLDRVGPGELFF
DNA: TGCGCCAGCAGCTTGGACAGGGTCGGCCCCGGGGAGCTGTTTTTT
V: TRBV5-1
size: many
D: NA
J: TRBJ2-2

CDR3: CSAQQGAQPQHF
DNA: TGCAGTGCTCAACAGGGGGCACAGCCCCAGCATTTT
V: TRBV20-1
size: few
D: TRBD1
J: TRBJ1-5

CDR3: CSARTSGRRHNEQFF
DNA: TGCAGTGCTAGGACTAGCGGGAGAAGGCACAATGAGCAGTTCTTC
V: TRBV20-1
size: few
D: TRBD2
J: TRBJ2-1

CDR3: CASSQGTSGSNGNEQFF
DNA: TGTGCCAGCAGCCAAGGGACTAGCGGGAGTAATGGCAATGAGCAGTTCTTC
V: TRBV3-1
size: NA
D: TRBD2
J: TRBJ2-1

CDR3: CATSRAAFESSYNEQFF
DNA: TGTGCCACCAGCAGAGCCGCTTTCGAGAGCTCCTACAATGAGCAGTTCTTC
V: TRBV15
size: many
D: NA
J: TRBJ2-1

CDR3: CASSLEGAPYNSPLHF
DNA: TGTGCCAGCAGCTTAGAGGGAGCCCCCTATAATTCACCCCTCCACTTT
V: TRBV7-9
size: NA
D: NA
J: TRBJ1-6

CDR3: CAISECRGGSYEQYF
DNA: TGTGCCATCAGTGAGTGTAGGGGTGGTTCCTACGAGCAGTACTTC
V: TRBV10-3
size: NA
D: NA
J: TRBJ2-7

CDR3: CASSLAGTGGYNEQFF
DNA: TGCGCCAGCAGCTTGGCGGGGACAGGGGGATACAATGAGCAGTTCTTC
V: TRBV5-1
size: many
D: TRBD1
J: TRBJ2-1

CDR3: CASSLGVTSGRRADTQYF
DNA: TGCGCCAGCAGCTTGGGGGTGACTAGCGGGAGACGAGCAGATACGCAGTATTTT
V: TRBV5-1
size: many
D: TRBD2
J: TRBJ2-3

CDR3: CASSLTGATKNIQYF
DNA: TGTGCCAGCAGCTTAACGGGAGCGACCAAAAACATTCAGTACTTC
V: TRBV7-9
size: many
D: NA
J: TRBJ2-4

CDR3: CASSPRVVTEAFF
DNA: TGTGCCAGCAGCCCCAGGGTGGTTACTGAAGCTTTCTTT
V: TRBV9
size: NA
D: NA
J: TRBJ1-1

CDR3: CASSLRGAPPYEQYF
DNA: TGTGCCAGCAGTTTACGGGGGGCTCCCCCCTACGAGCAGTACTTC
V: TRBV28
size: few
D: NA
J: TRBJ2-7

CDR3: CSASRDRGTEAFF
DNA: TGCAGTGCGAGCCGGGACAGAGGGACTGAAGCTTTCTTT
V: TRBV20-1
size: NA
D: TRBD1
J: TRBJ1-1

CDR3: CAISTDAEQYF
DNA: TGTGCCATCAGTACCGACGCCGAGCAGTACTTC
V: TRBV10-3
size: many
D: NA
J: TRBJ2-7

CDR3: CASSPTGLAGLYYEQYF
DNA: TGTGCCAGCAGTCCTACGGGGTTAGCGGGTCTCTACTACGAGCAGTACTTC
V: TRBV3-1
size: NA
D: TRBD2
J: TRBJ2-7

CDR3: CASSYPRTGGVGTSTDTQYF
DNA: TGTGCCAGCAGTTACCCCCGGACAGGGGGCGTAGGGACTAGCACAGATACGCAGTATTTT
V: TRBV6-2/TRBV6-3
size: few
D: TRBD1
J: TRBJ2-3